This T cell receptor beta chain originates from a study of yellow fever vaccine responses in identical twins. Germline V lookup: CDR1 SGHAT, CDR2 FQDESV (reference sequence). J lost 0 bases, V lost 5 bases, and 7 bases had no gene match. The CDR3 is made up of 16 amino acids. Overall study results and limits: Twins' vaccine T cell response reportedly gave the appearance of partial convergence and partial personalization.

Notes on this clonotype: Antigen specificity is unknown.

TCRdb fed the RT-PCR reads into MiXCR, producing one record per CDR3 protein. The data contain fewer than 5,000 distinct CDR3 sequences, around 92% of them singletons. This sequence was found in a woman aged 18-29 years who received the yellow fever vaccine. The chain carries TRBV11-1 and TRBJ2-1; 7 nucleotides agree with TRBD1. The material sequenced was T cells from blood (PBMCs), unsorted or a sorted subset (not recorded which), taken before or after yellow fever vaccination (not recorded which). CDR3 coding DNA: TGTGCCAGCAGCGAATACAGGGGAAGCTCCTACAATGAGCAGTTCTTC. The encoded protein is CASSEYRGSSYNEQFF.